This T cell receptor beta chain was captured in a study of control samples from healthy donors and cancer patients. The CDR3 runs to 15 residues. Per germline, CDR1 SGHNT and CDR2 YYREEE (reference sequence). V dropped 7 bases and J dropped 1 base, with 15 bases sitting between them. Measured with immunoSEQ multiplex PCR; TCRdb has only the in-frame clones, and not every one. The sample carries 25,000 to 35,000 clones, 91% recorded once. Input material: PBMCs. V gene TRBV5-4 combines with J gene TRBJ2-1; D is possibly TRBD1 (6 bases). This TCR came from a man in his fifties or sixties with lung cancer. The CDR3 DNA sequence: TGTGCCAGCTTGGGGTCAGGGGCGTCCTACAATGAGCAGTTCTTC. Encoded protein: CASLGSGASYNEQFF.